The 26 T cell receptor beta chains below were found in one sample sequenced in a study of radiotherapy plus CTLA-4 blockade in lung cancer. Only in-frame clones appear in the TCRdb table, and some are missing; sequencing was by immunoSEQ multiplex PCR. The table lists around 120,000 clones, roughly 74% of them singletons. This specimen consisted of peripheral blood, obtained from a patient treated with radiotherapy plus ipilimumab. These receptors all come from a human donor with non-small cell lung cancer who had a partial response to radiotherapy plus ipilimumab.

The chain couples TRBV6-1 to TRBJ2-3; 8 bases match TRBD2. Germline V gene lookup returns CDR1 MNHNS and CDR2 SASEGT. With 1 base clipped from V and 3 bases from J, the junction kept 6 bases outside the gene matches. The CDR3 has 16 residues. The CDR3 reads CASSEGASGLTDTQYF. The CDR3 DNA reads as TGTGCCAGCAGTGAAGGGGCTAGCGGGTTGACAGATACGCAGTATTTT.

The chain carries TRBV6-5 and TRBJ2-2, with D unresolved. V lost 2 bases to trimming and J lost 6 bases, with 13 bases between them. The CDR3 consists of 15 residues. CDR1 is MNHEY and CDR2 is SVGAGI in the germline V gene. CDR3 nucleotide sequence: TGTGCCAGCAGTTACGGGCAAGAATGGGCCGGGGAGCTGTTTTTT. This codes for CASSYGQEWAGELFF.

The chain couples TRBV30 to TRBJ1-2; 7 bases align to TRBD1. The CDR3 is made up of 14 amino acids. Germline CDR1 and CDR2: GTSNPN and SVGIG (reference sequence). J gave up 3 bases and V 3 bases, and 7 bases lay outside the gene matches. The CDR3: CAWSQGQFDYGYTF. The CDR3, as DNA: TGTGCCTGGAGCCAGGGACAGTTCGACTATGGCTACACCTTC.

This clone was seen only a few times. CDR3 sequence (DNA): TGTGCCAGCAGCTTAGGACAGGGAGTAGACAAACTGTTTTTT. Translating it yields CASSLGQGVDKLFF. This chain uses TRBV7-9 with TRBJ1-4; 7 nucleotides match TRBD1. In germline, CDR1 is SEHNR, CDR2 FQNEAQ (reference sequence). The CDR3 consists of 14 residues. Trimming removed 1 base from V and 11 bases from J; junction bases left unmatched: 7.

The chain combines TRBV5-1 with TRBJ1-1, with a tentative D call TRBD1 (5 bases). The V end was cut by 7 bases, the J end by 7 bases, with 17 bases between. CDR3 length: 13 residues. Looked up from germline, CDR1 is SGHRS and CDR2 is YFSETQ. The CDR3 DNA reads as TGCGCCAGCGGCCTCGGTCAGGGTCTTGAAGCTTTCTTT. Protein product: CASGLGQGLEAFF.

J is TRBJ2-2 and V is TRBV30, with 7 bases aligning to TRBD1. The V segment lost 1 base and the J segment 6 bases; nucleotides outside the gene matches: 2. Germline V gives CDR1 GTSNPN, CDR2 SVGIG (reference sequence). CDR3 length: 13 residues. This CDR3 reads CAWSARGPGELFF. As DNA, the CDR3 is TGTGCCTGGAGTGCAAGGGGGCCCGGGGAGCTGTTTTTT.

This rearrangement joins TRBV19 to TRBJ1-1; 8 positions match TRBD1. The germline V gene has CDR1 LNHDA and CDR2 SQIVND (reference sequence). The CDR3 length is 14 residues. Germline trimming cut 6 bases from V and 4 bases from J; bases unmatched to any gene: 7. The DNA of the CDR3 is TGTGCCAGTAGCCACACCAGGGGGCGCACTGAAGCTTTCTTT. Its protein product is CASSHTRGRTEAFF. Based on the CDR3 plus reference TRBV19 and TRBJ1-1, the full variable domain is DGGITQSPKYLFRKEGQNVTLSCEQNLNHDAMYWYRQDPGQGLRLIYYSQIVNDFQKGDIAEGYSVSREKKESFPLTVTSAQKNPTAFYLCASSHTRGRTEAFFGQGTRLTVV.

The rearrangement joins TRBV7-9 to TRBJ2-7; TRBD1 aligns across 11 bases. Germline CDR1 SEHNR, CDR2 FQNEAQ (reference sequence). V dropped 5 bases and J dropped 6; count of bases not matched to a gene: 12. This CDR3 has 16 residues. In DNA form, the CDR3 reads TGTGCCAGCAGCCAGACCAGGACAGGGGGCTCGGGCGAGCAGTACGTC. Residues: CASSQTRTGGSGEQYV.

This clone was seen a few times. This chain uses TRBV7-9 with TRBJ2-1; possibly TRBD1 for D (6 bases). V was shortened by 5 bases and J by 0 bases, with 11 bases between the two germline ends. The V gene's germline CDR1 is SEHNR and CDR2 FQNEAQ (reference sequence). CDR3 length: 15 amino acids. CDR3 sequence (DNA): TGTGCCAGCAGCCCGAGGGGGAGCTCCTACAATGAGCAGTTCTTC. Its translation: CASSPRGSSYNEQFF.

The genes are TRBV27 and TRBJ2-1, with 9 bases fitting TRBD2. V shed 3 bases and J 4 bases; nucleotides not matched to a gene: 7. Germline CDR1 reads MNHEY; CDR2 reads SMNVEV (reference sequence). There are 16 residues in the CDR3. The CDR3 DNA sequence: TGTGCCAGCAGTTTTGAGGCGGGAGGGTTATACAATGAGCAGTTCTTC. Amino acids: CASSFEAGGLYNEQFF.

The V call is TRBV29-1, the J call TRBJ2-1; D is unclear. This CDR3 spans 13 amino acids. The V and J ends lost 3 bases and 0 bases respectively, with 6 bases between them. From germline, CDR1 is SQVTM and CDR2 ANQGSEA. The CDR3 sequence is CSVDRYSYNEQFF. In DNA form, the CDR3 reads TGCAGCGTTGATCGCTACTCCTACAATGAGCAGTTCTTC.

CDR3 sequence (DNA): TGTGCCAGCAGCAGGACTAGCGGGACCTCCTACGAGCAGTACGTC. It is translated as CASSRTSGTSYEQYV. This chain links TRBV14 with TRBJ2-7; the match to TRBD2 covers 12 bases. The ends lost 5 bases at V and 0 bases at J; junction bases unmatched: 2. Germline V CDR1 and CDR2: SGHDN, FVKESK. This CDR3 region has 15 residues.

The V gene is TRBV28, the J gene TRBJ2-1; 9 bases align to TRBD1. Per the germline V gene, CDR1 is MDHEN and CDR2 is SYDVKM. The trim removed 4 bases at V and 10 bases at J, leaving 11 bases unmatched. The CDR3 sequence is 15 residues long. DNA of the CDR3: TGTGCCAGCAGTTCCCGGACAGGGGCCGGGCGGGAGCAGTTCTTC. This translates into CASSSRTGAGREQFF.

The chain combines TRBV18 with TRBJ2-3, with TRBD2 identical over 7 bases. Germline lookup yields CDR1 KGHSH and CDR2 LQKENI. The ends lost 6 bases at V and 4 bases at J; junction bases unmatched: 4. The CDR3 is made up of 13 amino acids. This chain's CDR3 is CASSGGFADTQYF. CDR3 bases: TGTGCCAGCTCGGGGGGGTTCGCAGATACGCAGTATTTT.

This clone was observed once. This chain links TRBV6-1 with TRBJ2-4, with D perhaps TRBD1 (5 bases). Germline-derived CDR1 and CDR2 are MNHNS and SASEGT. V was clipped by 7 bases and J by 4 bases, with 11 bases between them. The CDR3 is 13 amino acids. The CDR3 here is CASKETAKNIQYF. The CDR3 nucleotides are TGTGCCAGCAAGGAGACAGCAAAAAACATTCAGTACTTC.

DNA for the CDR3: TGTGCCAGCCGGGGCCGGACTAGCGGTCCCCCGACCCAGTACTTC. Protein sequence: CASRGRTSGPPTQYF. V is TRBV27 and J is TRBJ2-5; 10 positions agree with TRBD2. V dropped 8 bases and J dropped 7; count of bases not matched to a gene: 13. CDR1 is MNHEY and CDR2 is SMNVEV in the germline V gene (reference sequence). This CDR3 is built from 15 residues.

The V and J genes are TRBV6-5 and TRBJ2-3; D is perhaps TRBD1 (6 bases). The CDR3 totals 15 residues. The V gene's germline CDR1 is MNHEY and CDR2 SVGAGI. V was shortened by 2 bases and J by 0 bases, with 9 bases between the two germline ends. DNA for the CDR3: TGTGCCAGCAGTTACGCAGGGGAGAGCACAGATACGCAGTATTTT. Translated, it gives CASSYAGESTDTQYF.

V usage is TRBV5-5 and J usage is TRBJ2-1; 9 nucleotides match TRBD2. The germline CDR1 and CDR2 sequences are SGHKS and YYEKEE (reference sequence). Losses at the gene ends were 1 base for V and 0 bases for J; bases not matched to a gene: 5. There are 17 residues in the CDR3. The CDR3 reads CASSLTLSGSSYNEQFF. The CDR3, as DNA: TGTGCCAGCAGCTTGACCCTTAGCGGGAGCTCCTACAATGAGCAGTTCTTC.

The chain couples TRBV28 to TRBJ1-1; TRBD1 matches 9 bases. Germline CDR1 reads MDHEN; CDR2 reads SYDVKM. This CDR3 is built from 13 residues. V lost 5 bases, J lost 4 bases, and 2 bases stayed unmatched. The CDR3 sequence is CASSVQGATEAFF. The DNA of the CDR3 is TGTGCCAGCAGTGTACAGGGGGCCACTGAAGCTTTCTTT. Combining the CDR3 with reference TRBV28 and TRBJ1-1 gives the whole variable domain DVKVTQSSRYLVKRTGEKVFLECVQDMDHENMFWYRQDPGLGLRLIYFSYDVKMKEKGDIPEGYSVSREKKERFSLILESASTNQTSMYLCASSVQGATEAFFGQGTRLTVV.

This clone was seen a few times. The CDR3 protein is CASSSLRDRRLNQPQHF. The CDR3 region has the DNA TGTGCCAGCAGCTCACTCCGGGACAGGCGATTGAATCAGCCCCAGCATTTT. V usage is TRBV11-2 and J usage is TRBJ1-5; 8 positions agree with TRBD1. V was clipped by 4 bases and J by 4 bases; unmatched bases: 12. This CDR3 has 17 amino acids. Germline V gene data show CDR1 as SGHAT and CDR2 as FQNNGV.

The chain joins TRBV5-1 to TRBJ1-2, with a possible D match to TRBD1 (6 bases). Per germline, CDR1 SGHRS and CDR2 YFSETQ. CDR3 length: 14 residues. Trimming removed 3 bases from V and 4 bases from J, with 13 bases in between. CDR3: CASSSGDHAYGYTF. CDR3 coding DNA: TGCGCCAGCAGCTCAGGGGACCACGCCTATGGCTACACCTTC.

The rearrangement joins TRBV19 to TRBJ2-1; TRBD1 agrees at 10 bases. This CDR3 contains 16 residues. The germline V gene encodes CDR1 LNHDA and CDR2 SQIVND (reference sequence). Trimming at V came to 9 bases and at J to 5 bases, leaving 13 bases not matched to a gene. Here the CDR3 DNA reads TGTGCCAGCAAGAGAACCGGGACAGGGGCAAACAATGAGCAGTTCTTC. The encoded protein is CASKRTGTGANNEQFF. Looking up the rest from reference TRBV19 and TRBJ2-1 gives the full variable domain: DGGITQSPKYLFRKEGQNVTLSCEQNLNHDAMYWYRQDPGQGLRLIYYSQIVNDFQKGDIAEGYSVSREKKESFPLTVTSAQKNPTAFYLCASKRTGTGANNEQFFGPGTRLTVL.

CDR3: CASSLNGHVNTEAFF. In DNA, the CDR3 is TGTGCCAGCAGCTTAAACGGACATGTAAACACTGAAGCTTTCTTT. V and J are TRBV7-3 and TRBJ1-1, with D maybe TRBD1 (5 bases). The CDR3 spans 15 residues. In germline, CDR1 is SGHTA, CDR2 FQGTGA. Trimming took off 1 base at V and 2 bases at J, with 11 bases between the two ends.

This clone is a singleton in its sample. The chain joins TRBV25-1 to TRBJ1-2; no firm D call. CDR1 and CDR2 (germline): MGHDK, SYGVNS. Trimming removed 4 bases at V and 0 bases at J, with 3 bases between. The CDR3 is 12 amino acids. This CDR3 is CASSATNYGYTF. CDR3 DNA: TGTGCCAGCAGTGCCACTAACTATGGCTACACCTTC.

With respect to this clone: An end of the junction does not agree with germline; a read error may underlie this. This chain links TRBV6-5 with TRBJ2-1; no reliable D call. The CDR3 is 12 amino acids. Germline assignment: CDR1 MNHEY and CDR2 SVGAGI. In DNA, the CDR3 is TGTGCCAGCAGTTTCCCTGGCCGGCGGTTGATCTTC. Residues: CASSFPGRRLIF.

The chain combines TRBV6-4 with TRBJ2-2, with TRBD2 matching over 11 bases. Unmatched junction bases numbered 3, after V lost 5 bases and J lost 4 bases. CDR3 length: 15 amino acids. The germline gives CDR1 MRHNA, CDR2 SNTAGT. In DNA, the CDR3 is TGTGCCAGCAGTACCGGGACTAGCGGCACCGGGGAGCTGTTTTTT. This codes for CASSTGTSGTGELFF.